The entry below describes one TCR beta chain. This clone showed up just a few times. Its specific antigen is unknown. No base quality information exists; no much larger clone differs at one position. Preparation of the library involved the immunoSEQ multiplex PCR assay. TCRdb carries this immuneACCESS record with in-frame sequences only. Its versions omit some clonotypes, under half of them owing to an unresolved V gene in the studies checked, with the rest unexplained. Here the sample has 150,000 to 200,000 clones; less than 95% occur a single time. The top ten clonotypes cover 12% to 15% of the sample. The source of the sample is a study of control samples from healthy donors and cancer patients (dated by TCRdb to 2018 to 2020). The CDR3 sequence holds 14 residues, the cysteine and phenylalanine included. Only CDR3 DNA is held: 42 bases, read in frame from base 1. The V end gives up 9 bases and the J end 7 bases, leaving 12 bases in the junction not matched to a gene. CDR1 ENHRY and CDR2 SYGVKD are derived from the germline V gene.

Recombination linked TRBV10-3 to TRBJ1-5; TRBD1 lines up with 7 middle nucleotides. The sequencing sample was made of PBMCs. The receptor's source is a man in his 60s with colorectal cancer. The DNA sequence is as follows: TGTGCCATTTCCCACGGGCAGGGGGAACAGCCCCAGCATTTT. It translates as CAISHGQGEQPQHF.